Below, 20 T cell receptor beta chains from the same sample are listed, as sequenced in a study of cytomegalovirus exposure and HLA in healthy donors. PCR primers comprised 60 Vbeta and 13 Jbeta primers. Repertoires were generated with immunoSEQ multiplex PCR, while TCRdb's copy carries only in-frame clones and drops some. Recorded for this sample: about 130,000 clones. Source material: PBMCs. The origin of the receptors is a man aged 18 to 30 in good health and CMV-seronegative.

V usage is TRBV28 and J usage is TRBJ2-2; 8 nucleotides agree with TRBD1. Germline V gene lookup returns CDR1 MDHEN and CDR2 SYDVKM. The CDR3 runs to 18 residues. V lost 4 bases to trimming and J lost 0 bases; unmatched junction nucleotides: 10. In nucleotides, the CDR3 is TGTGCCAGCAGTTCGCTTGACAGGGGCAGAACGAACACCGGGGAGCTGTTTTTT. Translation gives CASSSLDRGRTNTGELFF.

V usage is TRBV4-2 and J usage is TRBJ2-7, with TRBD1 matching 7 bases. The junction had 8 bases not matched to a gene; V was cut back by 4 bases and J by 5 bases. Germline V gene lookup returns CDR1 LGHNA and CDR2 YNFKEQ. This CDR3 is built from 14 residues. The DNA of the CDR3 is TGTGCCAGCAGCCTCTTAACAGGGGTGGACGAGCAGTACTTC. Translation gives CASSLLTGVDEQYF.

The chain employs TRBV12-2 and TRBJ1-2; TRBD1 is the table's D call and was not checked against the DNA. TRBV12-2 has pseudogene status. The CDR3 has 15 residues. In DNA, the CDR3 is TGTGCAAGTCGCGTACACCGGGACAGGGTAGAAGGCTACACCTTC. This codes for CASRVHRDRVEGYTF.

V is TRBV7-3 and J is TRBJ2-2; maybe TRBD2 (7 bases). Germline V gene sequence: CDR1 SGHTA, CDR2 FQGTGA. Trimming took 2 bases from V and 4 from J, leaving 17 bases between them. The CDR3 runs to 17 residues. CDR3 sequence: CASSLQGSGGLTGELFF. CDR3 coding DNA: TGTGCCAGCAGCTTACAGGGGTCGGGAGGTCTCACCGGGGAGCTGTTTTTT.

This sequence joins TRBV9 and TRBJ2-4, with a possible D match to TRBD2 (6 bases). Trimming pared 5 bases from V and 6 bases from J, leaving 12 bases between. The CDR3 has 13 amino acids. Germline V gene data show CDR1 as SGDLS and CDR2 as YYNGEE. CDR3 sequence reads: CASSPGGLNIQYF. The DNA of the CDR3 is TGTGCCAGCAGTCCTGGGGGGTTAAACATTCAGTACTTC.

This chain links TRBV7-9 with TRBJ1-1; the D is unclear. This CDR3 is built from 14 residues. CDR1 is SEHNR and CDR2 is FQNEAQ in the germline V gene (reference sequence). Trimming stripped 1 base from V and 1 base from J, with 7 bases between. The CDR3 loop is CASSLGPQNTEAFF. The CDR3 DNA is TGTGCCAGCAGCTTAGGGCCGCAGAACACTGAAGCTTTCTTT.

The rearrangement uses TRBV6-1 and TRBJ2-3, with a tentative D call TRBD2 (6 bases). Trimming took 10 bases from V and 1 from J, leaving 12 bases between them. Germline CDR1 reads MNHNS; CDR2 reads SASEGT. The CDR3 is 13 residues long. The CDR3 DNA reads as TGTGCCACCTTAGCGGTGGGCACAGATACGCAGTATTTT. It encodes CATLAVGTDTQYF.

The CDR3 nucleotides read TGCGCCAGCAGTCCCGGGAGGGAAGCCCACTATGGCTACACCTTC. This sequence encodes CASSPGREAHYGYTF. The chain carries TRBV4-3 and TRBJ1-2; D gene unclear. The CDR3 covers 15 residues. Trimming took 6 bases from V and 3 from J, leaving 17 bases between them. Germline V gene lookup returns CDR1 LGHNA and CDR2 YSLEER.

The chain uses TRBV6-4 and TRBJ1-2; a weak D match, TRBD1 (5 bases). The CDR3 is made up of 12 amino acids. Per the germline V gene, CDR1 is MRHNA and CDR2 is SNTAGT. Trimming cost V 2 bases and J 8 bases, with 9 bases left between them. The CDR3 sequence: CASSDRGTGYTF. The DNA of the CDR3 is TGTGCCAGCAGTGACAGGGGTACCGGCTACACCTTC.

The V call is TRBV11-2, the J call TRBJ2-7, with TRBD1 identical over 8 bases. The CDR3 is made up of 13 amino acids. The V segment lost 5 bases and the J segment 4 bases; nucleotides outside the gene matches: 4. Germline CDR1 SGHAT, CDR2 FQNNGV. CDR3 sequence: CASSDRTGYEQYF. In DNA form, the CDR3 reads TGTGCCAGCAGCGATAGGACAGGGTACGAGCAGTACTTC.

The rearrangement links TRBV5-1 to TRBJ2-6; D unresolved. From germline, CDR1 is SGHRS and CDR2 YFSETQ. With 4 bases removed from V and 2 bases from J, the gap between germline ends came to 7 bases. CDR3 size: 14 residues. The CDR3 DNA follows: TGCGCCAGCAGCCCCTTCCCTGGGGCCAACGTCCTGACTTTC. Amino acids: CASSPFPGANVLTF.

V and J are TRBV29-1 and TRBJ2-7; D not resolved. This CDR3 comprises 14 residues. The V end lost 5 bases, the J end lost 2 bases, and 16 bases lay between the germline ends. The germline CDR1 and CDR2 sequences are SQVTM and ANQGSEA. CDR3 bases: TGCAGCGTTTACGGGTTCGGAGCCCCCTACGAGCAGTACTTC. It translates to CSVYGFGAPYEQYF.

The chain is built from TRBV25-1 and TRBJ1-4, with 8 bases matching TRBD1. The V segment lost 1 base and the J segment 8 bases; nucleotides outside the gene matches: 6. The length of the CDR3 is 15 residues. Germline values: CDR1 MGHDK, CDR2 SYGVNS. The CDR3 DNA sequence: TGTGCCAGCAGTGAATCCAGGGGGCCGGGCGAAAAACTGTTTTTT. Its translation is CASSESRGPGEKLFF.

This sequence joins TRBV5-5 and TRBJ2-3; 10 nucleotides line up with TRBD1. Trimming took 2 bases from V and 2 from J; bases not matched to a gene: 2. Germline CDR1 SGHKS, CDR2 YYEKEE (reference sequence). This CDR3 is 15 amino acids long. CDR3 nucleotides: TGTGCCAGCAGCTTCGGACAGGGGGTCACAGATACGCAGTATTTT. As protein: CASSFGQGVTDTQYF.

V usage is TRBV5-1 and J usage is TRBJ2-2; 9 nucleotides align to TRBD2. The germline V gene encodes CDR1 SGHRS and CDR2 YFSETQ. V shed 3 bases and J 4 bases; nucleotides not matched to a gene: 13. This CDR3 is 18 amino acids long. CDR3 in amino acids: CASSSGLATQRGTGELFF. The CDR3 nucleotides are TGCGCCAGCAGCTCCGGACTAGCGACTCAACGGGGCACCGGGGAGCTGTTTTTT.

The chain employs TRBV28 and TRBJ2-7, with D possibly TRBD1 on 6 matching bases. Germline assignment: CDR1 MDHEN and CDR2 SYDVKM. V was pared by 3 bases and J by 0 bases, with 12 bases between. CDR3 length: 15 amino acids. For the CDR3, the DNA is TGTGCCAGCAGTTTCTCGACAGGAATCTCCTACGAGCAGTACTTC. As protein: CASSFSTGISYEQYF.

V and J are TRBV5-1 and TRBJ1-6; D gene uncertain. Per the germline V gene, CDR1 is SGHRS and CDR2 is YFSETQ. This CDR3 comprises 14 residues. V was clipped by 0 bases and J by 5 bases, with 6 bases between them. The CDR3 here is CASSLDENNSPLHF. For the CDR3, the DNA is TGCGCCAGCAGCTTGGACGAGAATAATTCACCCCTCCACTTT.

V and J are TRBV5-3 and TRBJ1-5, with a possible D match to TRBD1 (5 bases). TRBV5-3 is placed among ORFs of uncertain function. The V end was cut by 8 bases, the J end by 5 bases, with 14 bases between. The CDR3 extends over 13 amino acids. The CDR3 region has the DNA TGTGCCAGTCTTTCAGGGAAGGATCAGCCCCAGCATTTT. Translation gives CASLSGKDQPQHF.

J is TRBJ2-7 and V is TRBV7-9, with TRBD1 identical over 9 bases. Germline CDR1 is SEHNR and CDR2 is FQNEAQ (reference sequence). V shed 5 bases and J 3 bases; nucleotides not matched to a gene: 5. The CDR3 consists of 14 residues. The CDR3 protein is CASSPTGGGYEQYF. The CDR3 DNA reads TGTGCCAGCAGCCCGACAGGGGGGGGCTACGAGCAGTACTTC.

The chain joins TRBV27 to TRBJ2-1, with TRBD2 matching over 7 bases. V lost 6 bases to trimming and J lost 6 bases; unmatched junction nucleotides: 11. Germline assignment: CDR1 MNHEY and CDR2 SMNVEV (reference sequence). This CDR3 contains 15 residues. The CDR3 sequence: CASRASGGMGNEQFF. In DNA form, the CDR3 reads TGTGCCAGCAGGGCTAGCGGAGGTATGGGCAATGAGCAGTTCTTC.